A single sample is the source of the 19 T cell receptor beta chains below, sequenced in a study of beta chain features in type 1 diabetes. Sequenced material consisted of expressed TCRB transcripts (all of the isolated RNA was reverse transcribed). Clones were sequenced by immunoSEQ multiplex PCR, and TCRdb holds only the in-frame ones, with some missing. Of about 930,000 clones listed, roughly a sixth are singletons. The source material was naive CD4+ T cells from blood. These receptor sequences come from a woman between 18 and 30 years old in good health.

This chain joins TRBV10-3 and TRBJ2-4, with a weak D call TRBD2 (5 bases). This CDR3 has 13 amino acids. Trimming removed 4 bases at V and 8 bases at J, with 12 bases between. Per germline, CDR1 ENHRY and CDR2 SYGVKD. CDR3 DNA sequence: TGTGCCATCAGTGCTCATACGAGGGACATTCAGTACTTC. Its translation is CAISAHTRDIQYF.

This clone was detected only a few times. V usage is TRBV5-6 and J usage is TRBJ1-2; maybe TRBD1 (5 bases). Between the trimmed V and J ends, which lost 4 bases and 4 bases, there was a span of 11 bases. CDR3 length: 13 amino acids. From germline, CDR1 is SGHDT and CDR2 YYEEEE. The CDR3 sequence is CASSPGGTYGYTF. The DNA for the CDR3 is TGTGCCAGCAGCCCCGGGGGGACCTATGGCTACACCTTC. Full variable domain (outside the CDR3, taken from reference TRBV5-6 and TRBJ1-2): DAGVTQSPTHLIKTRGQQVTLRCSPKSGHDTVSWYQQALGQGPQFIFQYYEEEERQRGNFPDRFSGHQFPNYSSELNVNALLLGDSALYLCASSPGGTYGYTFGSGTRLTVV.

This chain uses TRBV19 with TRBJ2-5; D unresolved. Trimming removed 7 bases at V and 5 bases at J, with 14 bases between. This CDR3 contains 13 residues. The germline CDR1 and CDR2 sequences are LNHDA and SQIVND (reference sequence). The CDR3 spells CASTRKIGETQYF. The CDR3 nucleotides are TGTGCCAGTACCCGGAAAATAGGGGAGACCCAGTACTTC.

The chain uses TRBV7-2 and TRBJ1-2; the D gene is possibly TRBD1 (6 bases). The V end lost 1 base, the J end lost 2 bases, and 8 bases lay between the germline ends. The CDR3 spans 14 residues. Germline CDR1 and CDR2: SGHTA and FQGNSA. This CDR3 is CASSLDGTNYGYTF. Written as DNA, the CDR3 is TGTGCCAGCAGCTTAGATGGGACAAACTATGGCTACACCTTC.

This chain connects TRBV5-4 to TRBJ2-5; D not resolved. V shed 0 bases and J shed 0 bases, with 6 bases lying between them. Germline CDR1 is SGHNT and CDR2 is YYREEE (reference sequence). This CDR3 has 14 amino acids. The CDR3 nucleotides are TGTGCCAGCAGCTTGGCCATGAACCAAGAGACCCAGTACTTC. Translating it yields CASSLAMNQETQYF.

This clone was found a few times. V usage is TRBV25-1 and J usage is TRBJ2-3; 11 nucleotides align to TRBD1. The germline V gene encodes CDR1 MGHDK and CDR2 SYGVNS. This CDR3 is 13 amino acids long. V was clipped by 7 bases and J by 14 bases; unmatched bases: 11. CDR3 sequence reads: CASTDNGQGARYF. The CDR3 DNA is TGTGCCAGCACCGACAACGGACAGGGGGCGCGGTATTTT.

This clone was seen just once. CDR3 bases: TGTGCCAGCAGTTTAACCTACAGGGGGAATCAGCCCCAGCATTTT. This translates into CASSLTYRGNQPQHF. The gene calls are TRBV27 and TRBJ1-5; 8 nucleotides line up with TRBD1. This CDR3 contains 15 residues. Per the germline V gene, CDR1 is MNHEY and CDR2 is SMNVEV (reference sequence). With 2 bases clipped from V and 4 bases from J, the junction kept 4 bases outside the gene matches.

The sample holds a few counts of this clone. This chain joins TRBV7-2 and TRBJ2-5; 8 bases are shared with TRBD1. Germline V gene data show CDR1 as SGHTA and CDR2 as FQGNSA. The CDR3 is made up of 17 amino acids. Trimming cost V 1 base and J 5 bases; bases outside gene matches: 12. Written as DNA, the CDR3 is TGTGCCAGCAGCTTAGGATTTCTGCAGGGGGCGCAGGAGACCCAGTACTTC. Residues: CASSLGFLQGAQETQYF.

There are a few counts of this clone. At one of its ends the junction is not consistent with the germline gene, which may arise from a read error. The chain employs TRBV7-9 and TRBJ1-3, with unresolved D. This CDR3 is built from 11 residues. Germline CDR1 and CDR2: SEHNR and FQNEAQ (reference sequence). CDR3 sequence reads: CASSREERQLF. CDR3 coding DNA: TGTGCCAGCAGCCGAGAGGAACGGCAGCTCTTT. The full variable domain, with the rest looked up from reference TRBV7-9 and TRBJ1-3, is DTGVSQNPRHKITKRGQNVTFRCDPISEHNRLYWYRQTLGQGPEFLTYFQNEAQLEKSRLLSDRFSAERPKGSFSTLEIQRTEQGDSAMYLCASSREERQLFGEGSWLTVV.

The chain recombines TRBV6-1 with TRBJ2-2, with TRBD1 matching over 8 bases. The length of the CDR3 is 14 residues. V trimming: 8 bases; J trimming: 5 bases; junction bases outside the gene matches: 7. Germline lookup yields CDR1 MNHNS and CDR2 SASEGT. CDR3 sequence reads: CASCRQGTTGELFF. The CDR3 DNA reads TGTGCCAGCTGCAGACAGGGGACAACCGGGGAGCTGTTTTTT.

The chain uses TRBV9 and TRBJ2-2, with D uncertain. Germline V gene lookup returns CDR1 SGDLS and CDR2 YYNGEE. The germline V and J ends were trimmed by 0 bases and 6 bases, with 15 bases remaining between them. This CDR3 is built from 16 residues. The CDR3 spells CASSVGVSSLSGELFF. The DNA of the CDR3 is TGTGCCAGCAGCGTAGGGGTGTCTAGTTTATCCGGGGAGCTGTTTTTT.

The J gene is TRBJ2-1, the V gene TRBV9; tentatively, D is TRBD2 (6 bases). Deletions cut 2 bases from V and 0 bases from J, with 12 bases between. Germline loops: CDR1 SGDLS, CDR2 YYNGEE. The CDR3 has 16 amino acids. CDR3 sequence: CASSVAGISSYNEQFF. The CDR3 nucleotides are TGTGCCAGCAGCGTCGCGGGGATTAGCTCCTACAATGAGCAGTTCTTC.

The rearrangement joins TRBV9 to TRBJ2-5, with D hard to call. The V end was cut by 1 base, the J end by 2 bases, with 15 bases between. Germline V CDR1 and CDR2: SGDLS, YYNGEE. CDR3 size: 16 residues. CDR3 sequence (DNA): TGTGCCAGCAGCGTAAACCCGGGCGCGAGTCAAGAGACCCAGTACTTC. Its protein product is CASSVNPGASQETQYF.

The V call is TRBV7-2, the J call TRBJ2-2; TRBD2 agrees at 7 bases. In germline, CDR1 is SGHTA, CDR2 FQGNSA. The CDR3 extends over 11 amino acids. The CDR3 sequence: CGTRNTGELFF. The CDR3 DNA follows: TGTGGGACTAGGAACACCGGGGAGCTGTTTTTT. Full variable domain (missing parts from reference TRBV7-2 and TRBJ2-2): GAGVSQSPSNKVTEKGKDVELRCDPISGHTALYWYRQSLGQGLEFLIYFQGNSAPDKSGLPSDRFSAERTGGSVSTLTIQRTQQEDSAVYLCGTRNTGELFFGEGSRLTVL.

The V call is TRBV18, the J call TRBJ2-3, with D perhaps matching TRBD1 (5 bases). This CDR3 comprises 14 residues. V dropped 3 bases and J dropped 8 bases, with 15 bases sitting between them. The germline gives CDR1 KGHSH, CDR2 LQKENI. The CDR3 bases are TGTGCCAGCTCACCGCCTACCCAGGGTGGTACGCAGTATTTT. It specifies CASSPPTQGGTQYF.

This CDR3 reads CASSDLYSYSLRQFF. The CDR3 DNA reads TGTGCCAGCAGTGACTTGTACAGCTACTCGCTACGACAGTTCTTC. The chain uses TRBV25-1 and TRBJ2-1; no clear D. Germline lookup yields CDR1 MGHDK and CDR2 SYGVNS. The germline V and J ends were trimmed by 3 bases and 13 bases, with 22 bases remaining between them. The CDR3 totals 15 residues.

This clone was detected only a few times. V gene TRBV4-2 combines with J gene TRBJ2-3, with D perhaps assigned TRBD1 or TRBD2 (5 bases each). The CDR3 spans 17 residues. CDR1 and CDR2 from the germline V gene are LGHNA and YNFKEQ. Trimming took off 0 bases at V and 0 bases at J, with 13 bases between the two ends. The CDR3 sequence: CASSQEKGTTSTDTQYF. The CDR3 nucleotides read TGTGCCAGCAGCCAAGAGAAAGGGACGACAAGCACAGATACGCAGTATTTT.

This clone was seen a handful of times. The genes are TRBV29-1 and TRBJ2-1, with TRBD1 matching over 7 bases. The V gene end was trimmed by 6 bases and the J gene end by 3 bases; junction bases not matched to a gene: 8. The germline V gene has CDR1 SQVTM and CDR2 ANQGSEA. The CDR3 spans 14 residues. The CDR3 DNA reads TGCAGCGTCGGAACAGGGGTTGACTACAATGAGCAGTTCTTC. It specifies CSVGTGVDYNEQFF.

A few counts support this clone. The chain uses TRBV29-1 and TRBJ1-2; no clear D gene. Trimming removed 4 bases at V and 4 bases at J, with 19 bases between. The CDR3 has 15 amino acids. Germline assignment: CDR1 SQVTM and CDR2 ANQGSEA. CDR3 coding DNA: TGCAGCGTTGTGTGGGAGGGTGAAACAACCTATGGCTACACCTTC. Its translation: CSVVWEGETTYGYTF.